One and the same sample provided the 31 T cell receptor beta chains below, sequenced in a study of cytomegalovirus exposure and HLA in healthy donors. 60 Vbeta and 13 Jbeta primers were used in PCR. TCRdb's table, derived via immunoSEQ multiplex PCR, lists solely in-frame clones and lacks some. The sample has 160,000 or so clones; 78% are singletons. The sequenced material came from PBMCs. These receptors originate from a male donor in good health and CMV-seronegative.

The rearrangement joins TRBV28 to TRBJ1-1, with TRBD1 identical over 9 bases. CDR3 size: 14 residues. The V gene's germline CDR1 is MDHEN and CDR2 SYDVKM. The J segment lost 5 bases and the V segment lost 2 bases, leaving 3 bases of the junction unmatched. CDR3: CASSLKTGGTEAFF. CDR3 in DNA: TGTGCCAGCAGTTTAAAGACAGGGGGGACTGAAGCTTTCTTT. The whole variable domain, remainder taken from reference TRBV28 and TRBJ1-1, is DVKVTQSSRYLVKRTGEKVFLECVQDMDHENMFWYRQDPGLGLRLIYFSYDVKMKEKGDIPEGYSVSREKKERFSLILESASTNQTSMYLCASSLKTGGTEAFFGQGTRLTVV.

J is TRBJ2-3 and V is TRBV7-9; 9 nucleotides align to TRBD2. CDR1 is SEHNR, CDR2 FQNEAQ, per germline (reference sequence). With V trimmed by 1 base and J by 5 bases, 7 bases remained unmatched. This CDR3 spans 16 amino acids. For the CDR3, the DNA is TGTGCCAGCAGCTTAGAGGGCGGGAGGGCCCAAGATACGCAGTATTTT. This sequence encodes CASSLEGGRAQDTQYF.

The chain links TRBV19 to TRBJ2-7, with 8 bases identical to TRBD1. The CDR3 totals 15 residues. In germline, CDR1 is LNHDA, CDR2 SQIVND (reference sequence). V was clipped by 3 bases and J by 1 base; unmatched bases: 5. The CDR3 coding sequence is TGTGCCAGTAGTATTGGGACAGGTCCTTCCTACGAGCAGTACTTC. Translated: CASSIGTGPSYEQYF. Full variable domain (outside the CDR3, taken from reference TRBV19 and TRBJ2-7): DGGITQSPKYLFRKEGQNVTLSCEQNLNHDAMYWYRQDPGQGLRLIYYSQIVNDFQKGDIAEGYSVSREKKESFPLTVTSAQKNPTAFYLCASSIGTGPSYEQYFGPGTRLTVT.

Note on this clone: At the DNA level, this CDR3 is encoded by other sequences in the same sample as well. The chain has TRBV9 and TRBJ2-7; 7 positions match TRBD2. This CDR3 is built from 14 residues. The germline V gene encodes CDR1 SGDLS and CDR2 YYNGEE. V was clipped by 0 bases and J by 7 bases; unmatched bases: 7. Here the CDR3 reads CASSVDSGGYEQYF. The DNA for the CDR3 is TGTGCCAGCAGCGTAGATTCGGGAGGATATGAGCAGTACTTC.

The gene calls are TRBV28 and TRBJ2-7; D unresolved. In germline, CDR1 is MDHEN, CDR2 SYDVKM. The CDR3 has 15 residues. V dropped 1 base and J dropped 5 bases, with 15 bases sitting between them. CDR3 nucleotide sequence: TGTGCCAGCAGTTTATCTAGAGCGTTAAAGCACGAGCAGTACTTC. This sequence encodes CASSLSRALKHEQYF.

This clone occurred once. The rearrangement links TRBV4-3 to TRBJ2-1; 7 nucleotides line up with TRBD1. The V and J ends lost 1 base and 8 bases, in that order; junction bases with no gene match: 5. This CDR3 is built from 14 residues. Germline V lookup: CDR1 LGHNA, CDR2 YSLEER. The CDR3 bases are TGCGCCAGCAGCCAAGGACAGGGATGGGATGAGCAGTTCTTC. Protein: CASSQGQGWDEQFF.

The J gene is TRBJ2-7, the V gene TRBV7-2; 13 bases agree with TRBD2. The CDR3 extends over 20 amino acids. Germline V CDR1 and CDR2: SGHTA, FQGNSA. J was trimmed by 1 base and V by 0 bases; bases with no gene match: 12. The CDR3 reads CASSLAHSTSGRARSYEQYF. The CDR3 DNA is TGTGCCAGCAGCTTAGCCCATAGCACTAGCGGGAGGGCCAGATCCTACGAGCAGTACTTC. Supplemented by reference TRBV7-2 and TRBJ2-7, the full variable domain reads GAGVSQSPSNKVTEKGKDVELRCDPISGHTALYWYRQSLGQGLEFLIYFQGNSAPDKSGLPSDRFSAERTGGSVSTLTIQRTQQEDSAVYLCASSLAHSTSGRARSYEQYFGPGTRLTVT.

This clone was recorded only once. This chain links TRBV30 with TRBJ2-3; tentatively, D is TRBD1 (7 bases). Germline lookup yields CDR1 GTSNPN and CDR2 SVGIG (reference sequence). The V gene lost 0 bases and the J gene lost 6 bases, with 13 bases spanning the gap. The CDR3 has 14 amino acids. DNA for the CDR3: TGTGCCTGGAGTGTTGGAGGGGGCGGGGATACGCAGTATTTT. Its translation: CAWSVGGGGDTQYF. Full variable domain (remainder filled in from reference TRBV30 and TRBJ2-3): SQTIHQWPATLVQPVGSPLSLECTVEGTSNPNLYWYRQAAGRGLQLLFYSVGIGQISSEVPQNLSASRPQDRQFILSSKKLLLSDSGFYLCAWSVGGGGDTQYFGPGTRLTVL.

CDR3 residues: CASSYSGSSGNTIYF. CDR3 sequence (DNA): TGTGCCAGCAGTTACTCCGGGAGCTCTGGAAACACCATATATTTT. This chain uses TRBV6-5 with TRBJ1-3, with D uncertain. Germline V gene lookup returns CDR1 MNHEY and CDR2 SVGAGI. Trimming pared 0 bases from V and 0 bases from J, leaving 6 bases between. The length of the CDR3 is 15 residues.

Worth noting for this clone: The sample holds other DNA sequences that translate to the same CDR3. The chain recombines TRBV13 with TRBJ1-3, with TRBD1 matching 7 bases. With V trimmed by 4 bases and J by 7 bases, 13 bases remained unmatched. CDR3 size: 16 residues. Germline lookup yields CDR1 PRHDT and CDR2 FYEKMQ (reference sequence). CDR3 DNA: TGTGCCAGCAGCTCTAGGAGGGGGCGCGTTGGGAACACCATATATTTT. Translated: CASSSRRGRVGNTIYF.

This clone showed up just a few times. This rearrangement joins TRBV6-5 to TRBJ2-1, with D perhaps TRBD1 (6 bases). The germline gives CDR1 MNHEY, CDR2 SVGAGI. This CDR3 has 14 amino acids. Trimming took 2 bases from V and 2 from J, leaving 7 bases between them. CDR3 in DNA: TGTGCCAGCAGTTACCGGGACACCTACAATGAGCAGTTCTTC. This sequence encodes CASSYRDTYNEQFF.

CDR3 nucleotide sequence: TGCGCCAGCAGCCTAGACAGGGATCGCGCAGATACGCAGTATTTT. Its translation: CASSLDRDRADTQYF. This chain joins TRBV4-3 and TRBJ2-3, with TRBD1 matching over 7 bases. J lost 4 bases, V lost 4 bases, and 8 bases had no gene match. This CDR3 contains 15 residues. The germline V gene encodes CDR1 LGHNA and CDR2 YSLEER.

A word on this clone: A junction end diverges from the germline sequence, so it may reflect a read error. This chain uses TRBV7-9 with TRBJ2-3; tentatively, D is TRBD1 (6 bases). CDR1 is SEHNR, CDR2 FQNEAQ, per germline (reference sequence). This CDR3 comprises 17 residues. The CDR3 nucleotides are TGTTCCAGCAGCTTACTGGGTCAGGGGTATGGCACAGATACGCAGTATTTT. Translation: CSSSLLGQGYGTDTQYF.

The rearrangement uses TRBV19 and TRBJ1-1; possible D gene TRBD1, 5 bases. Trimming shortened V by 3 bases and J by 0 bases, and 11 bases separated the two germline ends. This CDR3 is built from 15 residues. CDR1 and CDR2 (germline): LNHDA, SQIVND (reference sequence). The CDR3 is CASSMGGGLNTEAFF. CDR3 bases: TGTGCCAGTAGTATGGGGGGAGGTTTGAACACTGAAGCTTTCTTT.

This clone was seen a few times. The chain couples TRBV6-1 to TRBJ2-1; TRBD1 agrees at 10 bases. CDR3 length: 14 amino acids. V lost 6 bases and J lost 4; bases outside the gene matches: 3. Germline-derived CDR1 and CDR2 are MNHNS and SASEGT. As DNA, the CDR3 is TGTGCCAGCAGGGGGGACAGGGGATACAATGAGCAGTTCTTC. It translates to CASRGDRGYNEQFF.

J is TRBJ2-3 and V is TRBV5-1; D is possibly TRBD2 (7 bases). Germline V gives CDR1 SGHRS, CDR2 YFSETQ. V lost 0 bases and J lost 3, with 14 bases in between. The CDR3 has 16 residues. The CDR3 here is CASSLAEGGTTDTQYF. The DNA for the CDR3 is TGCGCCAGCAGCTTGGCCGAGGGGGGGACTACAGATACGCAGTATTTT. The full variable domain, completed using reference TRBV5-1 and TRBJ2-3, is KAGVTQTPRYLIKTRGQQVTLSCSPISGHRSVSWYQQTPGQGLQFLFEYFSETQRNKGNFPGRFSGRQFSNSRSEMNVSTLELGDSALYLCASSLAEGGTTDTQYFGPGTRLTVL.

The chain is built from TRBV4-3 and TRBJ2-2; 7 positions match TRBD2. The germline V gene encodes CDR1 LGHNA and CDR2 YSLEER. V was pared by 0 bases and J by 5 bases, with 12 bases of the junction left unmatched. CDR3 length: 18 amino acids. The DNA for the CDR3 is TGCGCCAGCAGCCAAGATGGGGCCAGGCGGGGGAGGACCGGGGAGCTGTTTTTT. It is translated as CASSQDGARRGRTGELFF.

CDR3 sequence (DNA): TGTGCCAGCAGTTCCGAACAGGTTATCTCTGGAAACACCATATATTTT. It yields the protein CASSSEQVISGNTIYF. The J gene is TRBJ1-3, the V gene TRBV6-5, with D tentatively TRBD1 (5 bases). V lost 4 bases to trimming and J lost 0 bases, with 13 bases between them. CDR1 and CDR2 (germline): MNHEY, SVGAGI. The CDR3 is 16 residues long.

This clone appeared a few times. The CDR3 loop is CASVKRGQSTDTQYF. The CDR3 nucleotides are TGTGCCAGCGTAAAACGGGGACAGAGCACAGATACGCAGTATTTT. V is TRBV2 and J is TRBJ2-3, with 7 bases that match TRBD1. Germline trimming cut 8 bases from V and 0 bases from J; bases unmatched to any gene: 8. The CDR3 is 15 amino acids. Germline V CDR1 and CDR2: SNHLY, FYNNEI.

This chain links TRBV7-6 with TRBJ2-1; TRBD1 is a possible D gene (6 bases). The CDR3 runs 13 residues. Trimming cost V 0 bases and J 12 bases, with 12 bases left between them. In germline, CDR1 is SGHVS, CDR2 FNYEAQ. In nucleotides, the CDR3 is TGTGCCAGCAGCTTAGCCCGGACAGTTGGGCAGTTCTTC. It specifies CASSLARTVGQFF.

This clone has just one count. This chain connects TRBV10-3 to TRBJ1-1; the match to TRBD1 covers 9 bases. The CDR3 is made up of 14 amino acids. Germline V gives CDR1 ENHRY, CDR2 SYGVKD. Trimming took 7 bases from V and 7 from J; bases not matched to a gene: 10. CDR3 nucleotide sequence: TGTGCCATCAACAGGGGGCCTCTTTCCCTTGAAGCTTTCTTT. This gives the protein CAINRGPLSLEAFF.

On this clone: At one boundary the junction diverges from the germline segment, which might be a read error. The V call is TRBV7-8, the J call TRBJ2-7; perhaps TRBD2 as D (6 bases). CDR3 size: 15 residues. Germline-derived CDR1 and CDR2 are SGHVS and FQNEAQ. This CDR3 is CASSSLTGASHEQYF. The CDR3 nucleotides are TGTGCCAGCAGCTCCCTGACGGGAGCCTCCCACGAGCAGTACTTC.

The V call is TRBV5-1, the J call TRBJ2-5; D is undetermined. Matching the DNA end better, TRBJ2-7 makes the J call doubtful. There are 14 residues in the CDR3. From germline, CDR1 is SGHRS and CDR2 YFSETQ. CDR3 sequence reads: CASSLGSGGYEQYF. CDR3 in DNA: TGCGCCAGCAGCTTGGGGTCGGGTGGCTACGAGCAGTACTTC.

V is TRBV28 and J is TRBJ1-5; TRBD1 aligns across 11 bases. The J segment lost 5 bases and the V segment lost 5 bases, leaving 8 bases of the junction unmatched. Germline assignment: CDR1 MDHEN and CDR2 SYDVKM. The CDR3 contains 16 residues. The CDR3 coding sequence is TGTGCCAGCAGTACCCCGGACAGGGGGCATCATCAGCCCCAGCATTTT. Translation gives CASSTPDRGHHQPQHF.

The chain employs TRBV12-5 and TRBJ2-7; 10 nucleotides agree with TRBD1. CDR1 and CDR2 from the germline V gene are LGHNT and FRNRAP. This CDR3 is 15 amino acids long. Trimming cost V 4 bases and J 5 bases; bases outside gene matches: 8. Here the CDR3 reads CASGSAGQGKNEQYF. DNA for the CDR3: TGTGCTAGTGGTTCCGCGGGACAGGGGAAAAACGAGCAGTACTTC.

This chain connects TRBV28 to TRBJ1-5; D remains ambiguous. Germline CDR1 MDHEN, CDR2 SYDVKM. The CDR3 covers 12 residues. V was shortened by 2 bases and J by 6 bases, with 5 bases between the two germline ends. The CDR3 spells CASSLPVQPQHF. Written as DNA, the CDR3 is TGTGCCAGCAGTTTACCGGTTCAGCCCCAGCATTTT.

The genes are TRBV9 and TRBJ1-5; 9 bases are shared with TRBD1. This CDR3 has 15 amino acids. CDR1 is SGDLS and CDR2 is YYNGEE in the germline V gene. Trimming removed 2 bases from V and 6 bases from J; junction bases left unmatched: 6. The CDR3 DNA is TGTGCCAGCAGCGTGTCCGGGACAGGGAGTCAGCCCCAGCATTTT. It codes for CASSVSGTGSQPQHF.

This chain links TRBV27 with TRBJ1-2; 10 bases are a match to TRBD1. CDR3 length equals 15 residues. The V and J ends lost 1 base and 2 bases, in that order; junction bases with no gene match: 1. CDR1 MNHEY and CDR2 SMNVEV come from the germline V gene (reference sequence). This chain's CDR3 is CASSLLGQGNYGYTF. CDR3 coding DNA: TGTGCCAGCAGTTTATTGGGACAGGGGAACTATGGCTACACCTTC.

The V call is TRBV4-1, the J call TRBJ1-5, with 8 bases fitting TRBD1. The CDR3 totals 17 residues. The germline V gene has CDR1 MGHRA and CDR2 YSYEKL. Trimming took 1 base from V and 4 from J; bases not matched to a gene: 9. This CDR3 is CASSQVVTGAGNQPQHF. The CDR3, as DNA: TGCGCCAGCAGCCAAGTTGTGACAGGGGCTGGTAATCAGCCCCAGCATTTT.

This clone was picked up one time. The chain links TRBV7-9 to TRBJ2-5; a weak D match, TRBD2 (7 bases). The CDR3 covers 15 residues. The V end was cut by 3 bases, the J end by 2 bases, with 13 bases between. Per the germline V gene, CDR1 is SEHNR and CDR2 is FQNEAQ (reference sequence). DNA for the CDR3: TGTGCCAGCAGCTTGGGAGGGGGACCTCAAGAGACCCAGTACTTC. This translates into CASSLGGGPQETQYF.

The CDR3 sequence is CASSLGQPSSYEQYF. DNA for the CDR3: TGTGCCAGCAGTTTAGGACAACCCTCCTCCTACGAGCAGTACTTC. The chain employs TRBV28 and TRBJ2-7; weak D call: TRBD1 (5 bases). The CDR3 totals 15 residues. V lost 2 bases and J 0 bases, leaving 11 bases between the germline ends. Germline values: CDR1 MDHEN, CDR2 SYDVKM.